The 6 T cell receptor beta chains below all came from one sample that was sequenced in a study of blood T cell repertoires in COVID-19. The assay was immunoSEQ multiplex PCR, and TCRdb's table has in-frame clones only and misses some. The sample has some 240,000 clones, roughly four fifths seen once; the top ten hold less than 6%. The sequenced material came from peripheral blood. The receptors were gathered from a woman in her 70s with COVID-19, enrolled during active disease.

The chain recombines TRBV6-6 with TRBJ1-5, with TRBD1 matching over 8 bases. Germline V gene sequence: CDR1 MNHNY, CDR2 SVGAGI (reference sequence). V lost 10 bases and J lost 6; bases outside the gene matches: 8. The CDR3 length is 13 residues. CDR3 region: CATIGQGGQPQHF. The DNA of the CDR3 is TGTGCCACCATCGGACAGGGAGGTCAGCCCCAGCATTTT.

This clone was recorded once. The chain couples TRBV20-1 to TRBJ1-2; tentatively, D is TRBD1 (5 bases). V gave up 6 bases and J gave up 14 bases, with 19 bases separating them. This CDR3 has 11 residues. Germline assignment: CDR1 DFQATT and CDR2 SNEGSKA (reference sequence). This CDR3 is CSAMVSQGLTF. The CDR3 DNA reads as TGCAGTGCCATGGTCTCCCAGGGTCTTACCTTC.

DNA of the CDR3: TGTGCCAGCGGCTTAAACAGGGGGCTTACGGGCACTGAAGCTTTCTTT. Protein sequence: CASGLNRGLTGTEAFF. The V call is TRBV28, the J call TRBJ1-1, with 9 bases identical to TRBD1. V was pared by 8 bases and J by 4 bases, with 14 bases of the junction left unmatched. Germline CDR1 MDHEN, CDR2 SYDVKM. This CDR3 spans 16 amino acids.

This chain joins TRBV27 and TRBJ2-3; D is unclear. Per the germline V gene, CDR1 is MNHEY and CDR2 is SMNVEV (reference sequence). Trimming pared 0 bases from V and 9 bases from J, leaving 13 bases between. CDR3 length equals 14 residues. In DNA form, the CDR3 reads TGTGCCAGCAGTTTATCGAATTCGCCGGAGACGCAGTATTTT. This gives the protein CASSLSNSPETQYF.

The chain joins TRBV6-6 to TRBJ2-1, with a tentative D call TRBD2 (5 bases). The V and J ends lost 6 bases and 9 bases respectively, with 24 bases between them. Germline assignment: CDR1 MNHNY and CDR2 SVGAGI (reference sequence). The length of the CDR3 is 16 residues. CDR3 in amino acids: CASRTTKLVKDGEQFF. CDR3 DNA: TGTGCCAGCAGGACAACGAAACTAGTAAAGGACGGTGAGCAGTTCTTC.

The chain has TRBV24-1 and TRBJ1-5; TRBD1 matches at 8 bases. The length of the CDR3 is 14 residues. Germline V gene sequence: CDR1 KGHDR, CDR2 SFDVKD. Losses at the gene ends were 9 bases for V and 1 base for J; bases not matched to a gene: 4. CDR3 protein: CATGQGWSNQPQHF. In DNA form, the CDR3 reads TGTGCCACCGGACAGGGCTGGAGCAATCAGCCCCAGCATTTT.